One and the same sample provided the 22 T cell receptor beta chains below, sequenced in a study of blood T cell repertoires in COVID-19. Assay used: immunoSEQ multiplex PCR; TCRdb lists only in-frame clones, some missing. The data show 110,000 to 150,000 clones, with around 90% seen just once and 1.5% to 2% held by the top ten. Sequenced sample: peripheral blood. The receptor source for this set is a man between 65 and 85 years old with acute or convalescent COVID-19.

This sequence joins TRBV12-5 and TRBJ2-1; TRBD2 matches at 8 bases. Per the germline V gene, CDR1 is LGHNT and CDR2 is FRNRAP. Trimming removed 1 base from V and 7 bases from J; junction bases left unmatched: 0. The CDR3 sequence is 13 residues long. The DNA of the CDR3 is TGTGCTAGTGGTTTGGCGGGGGGGAATGAGCAGTTCTTC. Amino acid sequence: CASGLAGGNEQFF.

CDR3 protein: CASSEGTSGRGNEQFF. The CDR3 DNA reads TGCGCCAGCAGTGAAGGGACTAGCGGGAGGGGCAATGAGCAGTTCTTC. The chain links TRBV10-1 to TRBJ2-1; TRBD2 agrees at 16 bases. J was trimmed by 6 bases and V by 3 bases; bases with no gene match: 2. This CDR3 has 16 residues. Germline lookup yields CDR1 WNHNN and CDR2 SYGVQD (reference sequence).

The rearrangement uses TRBV7-9 and TRBJ1-1; 10 positions match TRBD1. This CDR3 is built from 15 residues. The V segment lost 7 bases and the J segment 4 bases; nucleotides outside the gene matches: 9. Germline V gives CDR1 SEHNR, CDR2 FQNEAQ (reference sequence). This chain's CDR3 is CASIWTGGYGTEAFF. The CDR3 DNA reads TGTGCCAGCATTTGGACAGGGGGATACGGCACTGAAGCTTTCTTT.

This rearrangement joins TRBV6-6 to TRBJ1-2; TRBD1 aligns across 11 bases. The trim removed 8 bases at V and 1 base at J, leaving 6 bases unmatched. The CDR3 consists of 15 residues. CDR1 and CDR2 (germline): MNHNY, SVGAGI (reference sequence). In DNA form, the CDR3 reads TGTGCCAGCGAGGACAGGGGGCTGATTAACTATGGCTACACCTTC. Its translation: CASEDRGLINYGYTF.

The genes are TRBV7-7 and TRBJ1-1; perhaps TRBD1 as D (5 bases). The CDR3 is 13 residues long. Per germline, CDR1 SSHAT and CDR2 FNYEAQ (reference sequence). Trimming shortened V by 5 bases and J by 1 base, and 8 bases separated the two germline ends. As DNA, the CDR3 is TGTGCCAGCAGCACAGGAGAGAACACTGAAGCTTTCTTT. Its translation: CASSTGENTEAFF.

V is TRBV5-1 and J is TRBJ2-5, with D possibly being TRBD1 (5 bases). V was cut by 1 base and J by 3 bases, with 22 bases left in between. CDR1 and CDR2 from the germline V gene are SGHRS and YFSETQ. This CDR3 has 18 amino acids. In nucleotides, the CDR3 is TGCGCCAGCAGCTTGTTCAGAGGTCACAGGTCCTCGGAAGAGACCCAGTACTTC. Encoded protein: CASSLFRGHRSSEETQYF.

The V call is TRBV2, the J call TRBJ2-5, with a possible D match to TRBD2 (5 bases). The V end lost 6 bases, the J end lost 0 bases, and 11 bases lay between the germline ends. Germline-derived CDR1 and CDR2 are SNHLY and FYNNEI. The CDR3 totals 14 residues. CDR3 sequence (DNA): TGTGCCAGCAGAAAAAGCGGTAACCAAGAGACCCAGTACTTC. Its translation: CASRKSGNQETQYF.

As for this clone: The same CDR3 also results from other DNA sequences found in this sample. This chain connects TRBV28 to TRBJ1-5; D possibly corresponds to TRBD1 (6 bases). Germline V gene lookup returns CDR1 MDHEN and CDR2 SYDVKM. The CDR3 is 12 amino acids. Trimming removed 6 bases at V and 7 bases at J, with 10 bases between. For the CDR3, the DNA is TGTGCCAGCAGCCTACAGGGACAGCCCCAGCATTTT. Translated: CASSLQGQPQHF. The full variable domain, with the rest looked up from reference TRBV28 and TRBJ1-5, is DVKVTQSSRYLVKRTGEKVFLECVQDMDHENMFWYRQDPGLGLRLIYFSYDVKMKEKGDIPEGYSVSREKKERFSLILESASTNQTSMYLCASSLQGQPQHFGDGTRLSIL.

The gene calls are TRBV12-3 or TRBV12-4 and TRBJ1-2; D possibly corresponds to TRBD1 (5 bases). The V and J ends lost 3 bases and 8 bases respectively, with 13 bases between them. CDR3 length: 13 amino acids. The CDR3 is CASSFSRAKGYTF. CDR3 DNA: TGTGCCAGCAGTTTCTCCAGGGCTAAGGGCTACACCTTC.

The chain uses TRBV5-1 and TRBJ1-5, with D unresolved. This CDR3 has 20 residues. Trimming cost V 4 bases and J 1 base, with 27 bases left between them. Per germline, CDR1 SGHRS and CDR2 YFSETQ. CDR3 loop: CASSPRPRRRTKRSNQPQHF. The CDR3, as DNA: TGCGCCAGCAGCCCGAGACCGAGGCGTCGCACCAAAAGGAGCAATCAGCCCCAGCATTTT.

The chain carries TRBV2 and TRBJ2-1; 11 nucleotides align to TRBD2. The CDR3 is 15 residues long. Germline assignment: CDR1 SNHLY and CDR2 FYNNEI. J gave up 3 bases and V 7 bases, and 5 bases lay outside the gene matches. The CDR3 is CASTFGLAGYNEQFF. In DNA form, the CDR3 reads TGTGCCAGCACCTTCGGACTAGCGGGCTACAATGAGCAGTTCTTC.

This rearrangement joins TRBV5-1 to TRBJ2-5; 12 bases agree with TRBD2. Germline V gene sequence: CDR1 SGHRS, CDR2 YFSETQ. Trimming at V came to 8 bases and at J to 5 bases, leaving 16 bases not matched to a gene. The CDR3 has 17 residues. CDR3 residues: CASKQAGTSGLMETQYF. The DNA for the CDR3 is TGCGCCAGTAAACAAGCCGGGACTAGCGGGTTAATGGAGACCCAGTACTTC. Together with reference TRBV5-1 and TRBJ2-5, the CDR3 gives the full variable domain: KAGVTQTPRYLIKTRGQQVTLSCSPISGHRSVSWYQQTPGQGLQFLFEYFSETQRNKGNFPGRFSGRQFSNSRSEMNVSTLELGDSALYLCASKQAGTSGLMETQYFGPGTRLLVL.

The CDR3 nucleotides read TGTGCCAGCAGCTTAGCATCGTCGGTTAACACTGAAGCTTTCTTT. Protein product: CASSLASSVNTEAFF. V usage is TRBV11-1 and J usage is TRBJ1-1; no firm D call. Trimming took 0 bases from V and 2 from J, leaving 10 bases between them. The CDR3 covers 15 residues. The germline CDR1 and CDR2 sequences are SGHAT and FQDESV (reference sequence).

This chain connects TRBV5-6 to TRBJ1-2; D uncertain. The CDR3 sequence is 11 residues long. V shed 7 bases and J shed 7 bases, with 11 bases lying between them. Germline V CDR1 and CDR2: SGHDT, YYEEEE. CDR3 DNA: TGTGCCAGCTCGGCGGGTGGTGGCTACACCTTC. It is translated as CASSAGGGYTF.

The rearrangement uses TRBV7-2 and TRBJ2-1, with 14 bases aligning to TRBD2. The CDR3 has 16 amino acids. CDR1 is SGHTA and CDR2 is FQGNSA in the germline V gene. V gave up 4 bases and J gave up 11 bases; unmatched junction bases: 10. In DNA form, the CDR3 reads TGTGCCAGCAGCTCAGGGACTAGCGGGAGTCGAGCGAAGCAGTTCTTC. Its protein is CASSSGTSGSRAKQFF.

This clone was seen only once. J is TRBJ1-2 and V is TRBV19; TRBD1 matches 10 bases. Trimming took 7 bases from V and 7 from J; bases not matched to a gene: 6. In germline, CDR1 is LNHDA, CDR2 SQIVND (reference sequence). This CDR3 region has 13 residues. CDR3 nucleotides: TGTGCCAGTATTGGGACAGGGGACCGTGGCTACACCTTC. Its protein is CASIGTGDRGYTF.

The V gene is TRBV19, the J gene TRBJ1-4, with D hard to call. Germline CDR1 reads LNHDA; CDR2 reads SQIVND (reference sequence). The V and J ends lost 7 bases and 4 bases respectively, with 19 bases between them. CDR3 length: 16 amino acids. The CDR3 nucleotides are TGTGCCAGTACCATGATCGTGGGCAGGCTTAATGAAAAACTGTTTTTT. The encoded protein is CASTMIVGRLNEKLFF. Based on the CDR3 plus reference TRBV19 and TRBJ1-4, the full variable domain is DGGITQSPKYLFRKEGQNVTLSCEQNLNHDAMYWYRQDPGQGLRLIYYSQIVNDFQKGDIAEGYSVSREKKESFPLTVTSAQKNPTAFYLCASTMIVGRLNEKLFFGSGTQLSVL.

The J gene is TRBJ2-1, the V gene TRBV19, with 7 positions matching TRBD2. The germline CDR1 and CDR2 sequences are LNHDA and SQIVND (reference sequence). The J segment lost 14 bases and the V segment lost 0 bases, leaving 10 bases of the junction unmatched. This CDR3 has 14 amino acids. As DNA, the CDR3 is TGTGCCAGTAGTATAGAGAGGGGCGGGAGCGGGAAGTTCTTC. Translation: CASSIERGGSGKFF.

The gene calls are TRBV4-1 and TRBJ2-7, with a tentative D call TRBD1 (6 bases). V lost 0 bases, J lost 1 base, and 19 bases lay in between. Germline V gives CDR1 MGHRA, CDR2 YSYEKL. CDR3 length: 18 residues. The CDR3 region has the DNA TGCGCCAGCAGCCAAGATAGAGTGTACAGCGACAGGTCCTACGAGCAGTACTTC. Encoded protein: CASSQDRVYSDRSYEQYF.

As to this clone: Other DNA sequences within the sample encode an identical CDR3. V is TRBV6-5 and J is TRBJ2-7; 10 nucleotides agree with TRBD1. Germline V gives CDR1 MNHEY, CDR2 SVGAGI. Unmatched junction bases numbered 1, after V lost 5 bases and J lost 3 bases. This CDR3 has 13 residues. Here the CDR3 DNA reads TGTGCCAGCAGTCGGGACAGGGGCTACGAGCAGTACTTC. Translated, it gives CASSRDRGYEQYF.

This chain links TRBV19 with TRBJ2-1, with 15 bases lining up with TRBD2. V shed 5 bases, J shed 9 bases, and the junction held 8 bases outside the gene matches. The CDR3 has 16 residues. Per the germline V gene, CDR1 is LNHDA and CDR2 is SQIVND (reference sequence). The CDR3 sequence is CASSPLGLAGGSEQFF. CDR3 DNA: TGTGCCAGTAGTCCACTGGGACTAGCGGGGGGAAGTGAGCAGTTCTTC.

CDR3 nucleotides: TGTGCCAGCAGCCAAGACGCAGTGAATGAGCAGTTCTTC. Translation: CASSQDAVNEQFF. The chain uses TRBV3-1 (or the pseudogene TRBV3-2) and TRBJ2-1; D is unclear. V lost 0 bases and J 7 bases, leaving 7 bases between the germline ends. This CDR3 region has 13 residues. CDR1 is LGHDT and CDR2 is YNNKEL in the germline V gene (reference sequence).